The source of this T cell receptor (beta chain) is a study of OX40 agonist ivuxolimab in advanced cancers. Study background: Among those enrolled, mean age was around 60 years (range roughly 20 to 85) and 75% to 90% were male.

Study-level findings and limits: CD8+ T cells (on average) carried more expanded clones than CD4+ T cells.

Method: immunoSEQ multiplex PCR; TCRdb's copy keeps in-frame clones and lacks some. The sample comprises 80,000 or so clones, 85% to 95% of which are singletons, and over 11% rests with the top ten. Comments on this clone: Its antigen is currently unknown.

Germline V gene lookup returns CDR1 SGHNT and CDR2 YENEEA. CDR3 length: 15 amino acids. J was trimmed by 7 bases and V by 5 bases; bases with no gene match: 8. This receptor was taken from an adult with an advanced solid tumor such as melanoma, head and neck, liver or kidney cancer. Source: CD4+ or CD8+ T cells sorted from blood, taken in a trial of the OX40 agonist ivuxolimab. The V call is TRBV11-3, the J call TRBJ2-1; TRBD2 aligns across 10 bases. The CDR3 region has the DNA TGTGCCAGCAGCCTATCTAGCGGGAGTATGAATGAGCAGTTCTTC. Its translation: CASSLSSGSMNEQFF.